The 15 T cell receptor beta chains below come from one sample, sequenced in a study of blood T cell repertoires in COVID-19. Sequencing used immunoSEQ multiplex PCR; TCRdb keeps in-frame clones, though not all of them. The sample shows about 170,000 clones, roughly four fifths of them seen only once. Sequencing input: peripheral blood. Receptors originate from a woman of 80 years or more with acute or convalescent COVID-19.

V gene TRBV4-3 combines with J gene TRBJ2-1; 7 nucleotides agree with TRBD2. This CDR3 has 18 residues. Germline trimming cut 0 bases from V and 3 bases from J; bases unmatched to any gene: 11. Germline V gives CDR1 LGHNA, CDR2 YSLEER. As DNA, the CDR3 is TGCGCCAGCAGCCAAGATCGCGTATCGGGAGGAGGCTACAATGAGCAGTTCTTC. This sequence encodes CASSQDRVSGGGYNEQFF.

The sample holds one count of this clone. The CDR3 nucleotides read TGTGCCAGCTCCACGGGGGGAGAGCAGTTCTTC. Protein: CASSTGGEQFF. The chain carries TRBV7-3 and TRBJ2-1; 7 bases fit TRBD2. Looked up from germline, CDR1 is SGHTA and CDR2 is FQGTGA. This CDR3 is 11 amino acids long. V shed 8 bases, J shed 10 bases, and the junction held 5 bases outside the gene matches.

V gene TRBV5-1 combines with J gene TRBJ2-1; 10 nucleotides match TRBD1. Trimming cost V 5 bases and J 4 bases; bases outside gene matches: 6. CDR3 size: 15 residues. Germline loops: CDR1 SGHRS, CDR2 YFSETQ. CDR3 DNA: TGCGCCAGCAGACTGGACAGGGGGGCATACAATGAGCAGTTCTTC. Its translation: CASRLDRGAYNEQFF.

This clone was counted once. The chain combines TRBV18 with TRBJ2-7; 12 bases are shared with TRBD1. The CDR3 loop spans 16 amino acids. Germline loops: CDR1 KGHSH, CDR2 LQKENI. The J segment lost 4 bases and the V segment lost 4 bases, leaving 8 bases of the junction unmatched. The CDR3 here is CASSHSGTGGIYEQYF. The CDR3 nucleotides are TGTGCCAGCTCACACTCCGGGACAGGGGGCATTTACGAGCAGTACTTC.

The chain has TRBV15 and TRBJ2-7; D gene unclear. V lost 1 base, J lost 2 bases, and 12 bases lay in between. The CDR3 extends over 15 amino acids. Germline CDR1 is LNHNV and CDR2 is YYDKDF (reference sequence). The CDR3 loop reads CATSRAPPVAYEQYF. DNA of the CDR3: TGTGCCACCAGCAGAGCACCCCCAGTGGCCTACGAGCAGTACTTC.

Here the CDR3 DNA reads TGTGCCAGCAGAACTAGCGGGAGCTCCTACGAGCAGTACTTC. Protein: CASRTSGSSYEQYF. This rearrangement joins TRBV6-5 to TRBJ2-7, with 11 bases aligning to TRBD2. V lost 6 bases to trimming and J lost 0 bases; unmatched junction nucleotides: 1. This CDR3 spans 14 amino acids. Per germline, CDR1 MNHEY and CDR2 SVGAGI.

The V and J genes are TRBV4-1 and TRBJ2-2; 8 nucleotides match TRBD2. J lost 4 bases, V lost 7 bases, and 2 bases had no gene match. CDR1 MGHRA and CDR2 YSYEKL come from the germline V gene. CDR3 length: 13 residues. CDR3 DNA sequence: TGCGCCAGCAAGCTAGCGGGCACCGGGGAGCTGTTTTTT. It is translated as CASKLAGTGELFF.

The sample holds a few counts of this clone. V is TRBV3-1 (or the pseudogene TRBV3-2) and J is TRBJ2-7, with 10 bases identical to TRBD1. The length of the CDR3 is 14 residues. Germline assignment: CDR1 LGHDT and CDR2 YNNKEL (reference sequence). V was pared by 4 bases and J by 6 bases, with 6 bases of the junction left unmatched. The DNA of the CDR3 is TGTGCCAGCAGCCCAGCAGGACAGGGGGTCGAGCAGTACTTC. This encodes CASSPAGQGVEQYF.

This chain joins TRBV24-1 and TRBJ2-1; 9 nucleotides line up with TRBD1. Germline values: CDR1 KGHDR, CDR2 SFDVKD. CDR3 length: 14 amino acids. The V gene end was trimmed by 5 bases and the J gene end by 9 bases; junction bases not matched to a gene: 7. The CDR3 spells CATSVGTGNSEQFF. Written as DNA, the CDR3 is TGTGCCACCAGTGTCGGGACAGGGAACAGTGAGCAGTTCTTC.

This chain connects TRBV7-9 to TRBJ1-1, with TRBD1 matching 8 bases. This CDR3 is built from 16 residues. Germline-derived CDR1 and CDR2 are SEHNR and FQNEAQ (reference sequence). J lost 1 base, V lost 1 base, and 5 bases had no gene match. The CDR3 bases are TGTGCCAGCAGCTTAGGACAGGGGATTTGGAACACTGAAGCTTTCTTT. It translates to CASSLGQGIWNTEAFF.

The chain is built from TRBV6-5 and TRBJ2-2; a weak D match, TRBD2 (6 bases). In germline, CDR1 is MNHEY, CDR2 SVGAGI. The CDR3 extends over 16 amino acids. Trimming stripped 1 base from V and 4 bases from J, with 13 bases between. CDR3 amino acids: CASSYFLGSGTGELFF. CDR3 coding DNA: TGTGCCAGCAGTTACTTCTTGGGTAGCGGCACCGGGGAGCTGTTTTTT.

The chain links TRBV6-5 to TRBJ2-1; 7 bases fit TRBD2. Trimming cost V 8 bases and J 4 bases; bases outside gene matches: 5. Germline-derived CDR1 and CDR2 are MNHEY and SVGAGI. There are 13 residues in the CDR3. This chain's CDR3 is CASGRTRYNEQFF. The CDR3 region has the DNA TGTGCCAGCGGGAGGACTAGATACAATGAGCAGTTCTTC.

V and J are TRBV6-2 or TRBV6-3 and TRBJ2-1, with 9 bases matching TRBD1. With V trimmed by 6 bases and J by 14 bases, 8 bases remained unmatched. Germline-derived CDR1 and CDR2 are MNHEY and SVGEGT. This CDR3 is 12 amino acids long. The CDR3 bases are TGTGCCAGCAGCGGACAGGGGTTGCTAAAGTTCTTC. Translated, it gives CASSGQGLLKFF.

V gene TRBV11-3 combines with J gene TRBJ2-2, with 9 bases matching TRBD1. The CDR3 has 16 residues. The ends lost 5 bases at V and 0 bases at J; junction bases unmatched: 4. Germline V CDR1 and CDR2: SGHNT, YENEEA. CDR3 nucleotide sequence: TGTGCCAGCAGCCCACGGACAGGGGCGAACACCGGGGAGCTGTTTTTT. This translates into CASSPRTGANTGELFF.

This rearrangement joins TRBV5-4 to TRBJ2-1; D ambiguous. Germline CDR1 SGHNT, CDR2 YYREEE (reference sequence). V lost 1 base to trimming and J lost 9 bases, with 5 bases between them. The CDR3 totals 11 residues. The CDR3 here is CASSLSGEQFF. The CDR3 DNA reads as TGTGCCAGCAGCTTGTCAGGTGAGCAGTTCTTC.